This paragraph covers one TCR beta chain sequence. The data belong to a study of blood T cell repertoires in COVID-19. Methods used by the authors: By means of reference gene primer amplification, nucleated cell counts were estimated. The repertoire was sequenced with immunoSEQ multiplex PCR; TCRdb's copy has only in-frame clones and lacks some. That table gives V, J and clone size, and the DNA gave D and trimming. Of around 86,000 clones detected, around 85% appear once; the ten largest clones hold roughly 12%. V was pared by 2 bases and J by 9 bases, with 6 bases of the junction left unmatched. Germline lookup yields CDR1 MDHEN and CDR2 SYDVKM. The CDR3 has 14 residues.

The receptor comes from a human donor in a cohort sampled during active COVID-19. Sequenced: peripheral blood. V usage is TRBV28 and J usage is TRBJ2-1; 8 nucleotides agree with TRBD1. CDR3 DNA: TGTGCCAGCAGTTTACTGCAGGGGGCGCGTGAGCAGTTCTTC. This translates into CASSLLQGAREQFF.